This T cell receptor (beta chain) was documented in a study of T-cell memory formation after mild COVID-19 (dated by TCRdb to the early 2020s). About the study as a whole: Most TCR sequence clusters were specific to one of the two donors. Longitudinal TCRalpha and TCRbeta repertoire sequencing tracked T-cell clones expanding and contracting after mild COVID-19 in a couple of donors. The cohort comprised two young, previously healthy adult volunteers, one female and one male.

This clonotype was seen more than once but under ten times. Its binding antigen is unknown. Qualities for individual bases were not recorded, and no much larger clone is one base off. Sequencing was carried out with an Illumina NovaSeq 6000. cDNA libraries for TCRalpha and TCRbeta were prepared by 5'RACE using constant-segment primers, with sample barcodes and unique molecular identifiers added. RNA was extracted from every sample with Trizol reagent. The libraries were amplified in two PCR steps, and the second step added a second sample barcode and Illumina TruSeq adapters. Sequencing of the libraries was done on an Illumina NovaSeq, producing 2 x 150 bp paired-end reads. In the paper's pipeline: The reads were demultiplexed and collapsed into UMI-guided consensus sequences using migec v1.2.7. With mixcr v2.1.11, UMI consensuses were aligned to TRA and TRB V and J templates and assembled into clonotypes. Clonotypes were classified as expanded or contracted when called significant by both edgeR and NoisET, with noise models trained on biological replicates. For edgeR calls, a false discovery rate-adjusted p below 0.01 and a log2 fold-change threshold of 1 were applied. As an exploratory analysis of dynamics, PCA with hierarchical clustering was applied to max-normalized trajectories of the 1000 most abundant clonotypes. Separately sequenced CD4+ and CD8+ repertoires were used to assign the CD4 or CD8 phenotype of responding clones. The public reads were run again by TCRdb, first through fastp at Q25 and then through MiXCR, and only productive beta chains were kept. Rows are unified per CDR3 protein, each entry keeping the most common DNA and genes. TCRdb's processing, not the authors', yielded these V and J calls. A total of more than 350,000 distinct CDR3 sequences appear in this sample, over 20% of them only once. Around an eighth of the sample rests with the top ten.

General study outcomes and caveats: Some responding clones were found in pre-infection memory, which suggests that pre-existing cross-reactive memory T cells took part in the SARS-CoV-2 response. Balanced CD4/CD8 phenotypes were observed for clones contracting from day 15 to 85, whereas a bias towards CD4+ was observed for a second wave of clones expanding from day 15 to 37. Contracting CD4+ clones were located mainly in the CM and EM memory subsets, whereas CD8+ clones were found to be enriched in EMRA. Whether the second-wave clones peaking on day 37 were SARS-CoV-2 specific was not confirmed. Only two mild cases were covered by the study, and larger cohorts that include severe cases with pre-infection samples were considered necessary.

As encoded in the germline V gene, CDR1 is SGHAT while CDR2 is FQNNGV. Reading from cysteine to phenylalanine, the CDR3 counts 15 amino acids. Of all the DNA, just the CDR3 is kept, 45 bases in frame from base 1. Cut back by 1 base and 5 bases, the V and J ends lie 15 bases apart. Ficoll-Paque density gradient centrifugation was used to isolate PBMCs. The sequence links TRBV11-2 to TRBJ2-7; the D gene may be TRBD1 or TRBD2, since each aligns over 5 bases. This sequence was found in an adult woman who had mild COVID-19 (a few samples of this study predate the infection). The sample titles of this study are shuffled in the database, so cell type and time point are left out; the donor was told from shared clones. The specimen was PBMCs or a T cell subset sorted from them (not recorded which). The bases are TGTGCCAGCAGCTTAGTGATCTCCGGGGCGCACGAGCAGTACTTC. This sequence encodes CASSLVISGAHEQYF. With the rest looked up from the reference TRBV11-2 and TRBJ2-7 genes rather than sequenced, the full variable domain is EAGVAQSPRYKIIEKRQSVAFWCNPISGHATLYWYQQILGQGPKLLIQFQNNGVVDDSQLPKDRFSAERLKGVDSTLKIQPAKLEDSAVYLCASSLVISGAHEQYFGPGTRLTVT.